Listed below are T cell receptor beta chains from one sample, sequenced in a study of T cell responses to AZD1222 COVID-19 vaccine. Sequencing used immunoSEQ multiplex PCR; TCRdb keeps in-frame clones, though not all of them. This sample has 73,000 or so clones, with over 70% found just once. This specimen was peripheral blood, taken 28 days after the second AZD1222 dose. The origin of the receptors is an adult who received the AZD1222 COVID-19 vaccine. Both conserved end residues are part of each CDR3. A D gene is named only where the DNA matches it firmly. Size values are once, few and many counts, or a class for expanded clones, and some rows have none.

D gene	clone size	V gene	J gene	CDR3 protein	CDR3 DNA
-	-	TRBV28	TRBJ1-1	CASSIGQEAFF	TGTGCCAGCAGTATCGGACAGGAAGCTTTCTTT
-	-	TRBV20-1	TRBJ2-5	CSAPGGETQYF	TGCAGTGCTCCTGGCGGGGAGACCCAGTACTTC
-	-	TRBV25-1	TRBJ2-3	CASSARRDTQYF	TGTGCCAGCAGTGCCAGGAGGGATACGCAGTATTTT
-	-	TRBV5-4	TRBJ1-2	CASSLPGYGYTF	TGTGCCAGCAGCTTACCCGGCTATGGCTACACCTTC
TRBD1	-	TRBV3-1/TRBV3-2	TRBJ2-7	CASSPWTGSSYEQYF	TGTGCCAGCAGCCCGTGGACAGGCTCGTCCTACGAGCAGTACTTC
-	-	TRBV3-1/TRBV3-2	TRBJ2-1	CATYNEQFF	TGTGCCACCTACAATGAGCAGTTCTTC
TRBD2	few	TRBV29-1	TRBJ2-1	CSGEGLAGGNEQFF	TGCAGCGGTGAAGGACTAGCGGGAGGCAATGAGCAGTTCTTC
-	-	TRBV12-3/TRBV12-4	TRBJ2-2	CASSGNTGELFF	TGTGCCAGCAGTGGGAACACCGGGGAGCTGTTTTTT
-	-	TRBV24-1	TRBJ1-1	CATRGWNTEAFF	TGTGCCACCAGAGGGTGGAACACTGAAGCTTTCTTT
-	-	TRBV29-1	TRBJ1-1	CSVDYGNTEAFF	TGCAGCGTTGATTACGGGAACACTGAAGCTTTCTTT
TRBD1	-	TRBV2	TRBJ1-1	CASSDGQGIMNTEAFF	TGTGCCAGCAGTGACGGACAGGGGATCATGAACACTGAAGCTTTCTTT
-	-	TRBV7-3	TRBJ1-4	CASSSGAPSSEKLFF	TGTGCCAGCAGTTCAGGGGCCCCCTCGTCAGAAAAACTGTTTTTT
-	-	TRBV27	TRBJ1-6	CASSLNDGLNSPLHF	TGTGCCAGCAGTTTAAACGACGGACTGAATTCACCCCTCCACTTT
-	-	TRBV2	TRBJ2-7	CASNPRGYEQYF	TGTGCCAGTAACCCGCGCGGCTACGAGCAGTACTTC
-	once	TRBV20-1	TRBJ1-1	CSAPRRTEAFF	TGCAGTGCCCCCCGGAGGACTGAAGCTTTCTTT
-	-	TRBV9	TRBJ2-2	CASSVSHRRNTGELFF	TGTGCCAGCAGCGTGTCGCACAGACGGAACACCGGGGAGCTGTTTTTT
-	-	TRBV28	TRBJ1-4	CASSPAGGPEKLFF	TGTGCCAGCAGCCCGGCGGGGGGACCTGAAAAACTGTTTTTT
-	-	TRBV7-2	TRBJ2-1	CASSTERTTSYNEQFF	TGTGCCAGCAGCACCGAGAGGACGACTTCCTACAATGAGCAGTTCTTC
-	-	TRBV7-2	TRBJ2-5	CASSSYQETQYF	TGTGCCAGCAGCTCGTACCAAGAGACCCAGTACTTC
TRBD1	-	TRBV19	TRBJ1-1	CASHSPGRDSYTEAFF	TGTGCCAGTCACTCCCCAGGCCGGGACAGCTACACTGAAGCTTTCTTT
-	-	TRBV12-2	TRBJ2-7	CASRLAIPQIGYEQYF	TGTGCAAGTCGCTTAGCAATCCCCCAGATTGGCTACGAGCAGTACTTC
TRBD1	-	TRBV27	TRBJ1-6	CASSFGRGNSPLHF	TGTGCCAGCAGTTTCGGCAGGGGGAATTCACCCCTCCACTTT
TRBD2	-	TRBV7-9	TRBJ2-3	CASSLGTSGSPTDTQYF	TGTGCCAGCAGCTTAGGGACTAGCGGGAGCCCTACAGATACGCAGTATTTT
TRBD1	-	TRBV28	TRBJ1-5	CASSLIDRGKQPQHF	TGTGCCAGCAGCCTCATCGACAGGGGGAAGCAGCCCCAGCATTTT
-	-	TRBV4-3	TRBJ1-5	CASSQDRYRPNQPQHF	TGCGCCAGCAGCCAAGATCGTTACAGGCCCAATCAGCCCCAGCATTTT
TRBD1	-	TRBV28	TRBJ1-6	CASSTGYVGSPLHF	TGTGCCAGCTCGACAGGGTATGTGGGGTCACCCCTCCACTTT
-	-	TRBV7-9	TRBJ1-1	CASSYEEGEAFF	TGTGCCAGCAGCTACGAGGAGGGCGAAGCTTTCTTT
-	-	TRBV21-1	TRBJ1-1	CARGGQPNTEAFF	TGTGCCAGGGGCGGGCAACCGAACACTGAAGCTTTCTTT
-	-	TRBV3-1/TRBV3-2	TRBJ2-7	CASSPFSGASYEQYF	TGTGCCAGCAGCCCATTTTCTGGGGCCTCCTACGAGCAGTACTTC
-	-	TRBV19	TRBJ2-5	CATTLGPPQETQYF	TGTGCCACCACCCTGGGTCCGCCCCAAGAGACCCAGTACTTC
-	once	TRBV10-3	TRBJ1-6	CAISDVGYGGNSPLHF	TGTGCCATCAGTGACGTAGGGTACGGAGGGAATTCACCCCTCCACTTT
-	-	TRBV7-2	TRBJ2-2	CASRSGNTGELFF	TGTGCCAGCAGGTCGGGGAACACCGGGGAGCTGTTTTTT
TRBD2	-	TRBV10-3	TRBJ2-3	CAINVGGDWGTDTQYF	TGTGCCATCAATGTCGGGGGGGATTGGGGCACAGATACGCAGTATTTT
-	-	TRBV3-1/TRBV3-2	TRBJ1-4	CASSGSDTRREKLFF	TGTGCCAGCAGCGGATCTGACACCCGAAGAGAAAAACTGTTTTTT
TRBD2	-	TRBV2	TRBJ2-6	CASLRGGAFGANVLTF	TGTGCCAGCCTCCGGGGAGGGGCGTTTGGGGCCAACGTCCTGACTTTC
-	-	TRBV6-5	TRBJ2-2	CATTPEGPNTGELFF	TGTGCCACCACCCCGGAGGGCCCCAACACCGGGGAGCTGTTTTTT
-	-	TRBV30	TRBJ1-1	CAWDDMNTEAFF	TGTGCCTGGGACGATATGAACACTGAAGCTTTCTTT
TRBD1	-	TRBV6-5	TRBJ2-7	CASSSLGTGTREQYF	TGTGCCAGCAGTTCCCTCGGGACAGGGACGCGGGAGCAGTACTTC
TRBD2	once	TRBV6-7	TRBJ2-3	CASSYFWSGGRLSTDTQYF	TGTGCCAGCAGTTATTTTTGGTCGGGGGGGCGTCTAAGCACAGATACGCAGTATTTT
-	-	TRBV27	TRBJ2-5	CASSPSAGSQETQYF	TGTGCCAGCAGCCCTTCGGCAGGCAGCCAAGAGACCCAGTACTTC
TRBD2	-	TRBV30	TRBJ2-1	CAWSVRIGLAGAGKNEQFF	TGTGCCTGGAGTGTACGAATAGGACTAGCGGGAGCGGGAAAAAATGAGCAGTTCTTC
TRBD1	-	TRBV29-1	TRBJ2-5	CSLRTGVAEETQYF	TGCAGCCTAAGGACAGGGGTAGCCGAAGAGACCCAGTACTTC
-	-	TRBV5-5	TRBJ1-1	CASSLLSGMNTEAFF	TGTGCCAGCAGCTTGTTATCCGGGATGAACACTGAAGCTTTCTTT
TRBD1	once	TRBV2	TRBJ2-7	CASSGTGQSYEQYF	TGTGCCAGCTCCGGGACAGGCCAGTCCTACGAGCAGTACTTC
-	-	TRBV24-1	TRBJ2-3	CATSDSGRSLRDTQYF	TGTGCCACCAGTGATTCCGGACGGAGCCTTAGGGATACGCAGTATTTT
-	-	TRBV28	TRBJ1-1	CASSPSDIPNTEAFF	TGTGCCAGCAGCCCTTCGGACATTCCGAACACTGAAGCTTTCTTT
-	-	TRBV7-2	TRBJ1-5	CASSLMSANNQPQHF	TGTGCCAGCAGCTTAATGTCGGCAAATAATCAGCCCCAGCATTTT
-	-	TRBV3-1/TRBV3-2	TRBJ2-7	CASSQDGNRVYEQYF	TGTGCCAGCAGCCAAGATGGGAATAGAGTTTACGAGCAGTACTTC
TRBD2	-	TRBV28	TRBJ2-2	CASRSLLAGKMGGELFF	TGTGCCAGCAGGTCCCTACTAGCGGGAAAAATGGGCGGGGAGCTGTTTTTT
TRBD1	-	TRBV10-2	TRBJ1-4	CASRQTGATNEKLFF	TGCGCCAGCAGACAGACAGGGGCAACTAATGAAAAACTGTTTTTT
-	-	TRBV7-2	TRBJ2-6	CASSLGGSGANVLTF	TGTGCCAGCAGCTTAGGAGGCTCTGGGGCCAACGTCCTGACTTTC
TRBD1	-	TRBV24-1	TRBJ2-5	CATSVGTAREETQYF	TGTGCCACCAGTGTTGGGACAGCCAGGGAGGAGACCCAGTACTTC
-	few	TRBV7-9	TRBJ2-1	CASSSRLDTEQFF	TGTGCCAGCAGCTCGCGACTAGACACTGAGCAGTTCTTC
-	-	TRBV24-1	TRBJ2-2	CATSDTQADTGELFF	TGTGCCACCAGTGACACCCAGGCCGACACCGGGGAGCTGTTTTTT
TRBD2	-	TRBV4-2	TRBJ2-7	CASSQDGAGTQYF	TGTGCCAGCAGCCAAGACGGAGCGGGAACGCAGTACTTC